The clone carrying this T cell receptor beta chain was observed once. Its antigen is currently unknown. The PCR ran on 60 Vbeta and 13 Jbeta primers. Clones were sequenced by immunoSEQ multiplex PCR, and TCRdb holds only the in-frame ones, with some missing. The table lists fewer than 200,000 clones, approximately 80% of them singletons. The entry originates in a study of cytomegalovirus exposure and HLA in healthy donors. Study-wide results and caveats: There were some public TCRs occurring in many donors, but most TCR sequences were rare.

V shed 6 bases and J 6 bases; nucleotides not matched to a gene: 7. The CDR3 totals 14 residues. CDR1 SGHVS and CDR2 FQNEAQ come from the germline V gene. The sample comprised PBMCs. The chain uses TRBV7-8 and TRBJ1-3; 8 nucleotides agree with TRBD1. The sequence derives from a woman aged 18 to 35 in good health and CMV-seronegative. The CDR3 here is CASRRGQGVNTIYF. In nucleotides, the CDR3 is TGTGCCAGCAGGCGAGGACAGGGTGTAAACACCATATATTTT.